These 4 T cell receptor beta chains were all obtained from the same sample, sequenced in a study of neurological immune-mediated disorders. Time point specified: longitudinal time-point 3. TCRdb reprocessed the 5' RACE reads with MiXCR, giving one entry per CDR3 protein. Here the sample spans about 99,000 distinct CDR3 sequences, 11% being singletons. The sequencing input was PBMCs. These receptors were collected from a female donor with HTLV-1-associated myelopathy (HAM/TSP).

This clonotype has ten or more counts. The V gene is TRBV5-1, the J gene TRBJ2-2; 7 bases agree with TRBD1. This CDR3 is built from 17 residues. Germline V gives CDR1 SGHRS, CDR2 YFSETQ. Losses at the gene ends were 6 bases for V and 4 bases for J; bases not matched to a gene: 15. Here the CDR3 reads CASTVQEGARGTGELFF. CDR3 DNA sequence: TGCGCCAGCACTGTCCAAGAGGGGGCTCGTGGCACCGGGGAGCTGTTTTTT.

This clonotype was observed many times. The chain couples TRBV7-9 to TRBJ2-2, with a tentative D call TRBD1 (6 bases). Germline V gene sequence: CDR1 SEHNR, CDR2 FQNEAQ (reference sequence). The CDR3 runs to 16 residues. V lost 3 bases and J 3 bases, leaving 14 bases between the germline ends. CDR3 DNA sequence: TGTGCCAGCAGCTTTAGGCCAGGGGCCTACACCGGGGAGCTGTTTTTT. This sequence encodes CASSFRPGAYTGELFF.

This clonotype was seen at least ten times. The chain links TRBV5-1 to TRBJ2-3; TRBD1 agrees at 9 bases. This CDR3 region has 16 residues. CDR1 is SGHRS and CDR2 is YFSETQ in the germline V gene. Trimming at V came to 0 bases and at J to 5 bases, leaving 7 bases not matched to a gene. CDR3 amino acids: CASSLASQGAGDTQYF. As DNA, the CDR3 is TGCGCCAGCAGCTTGGCCTCACAGGGGGCTGGAGATACGCAGTATTTT.

This clonotype was recorded many times. This chain uses TRBV11-2 with TRBJ1-4; the D is unclear. CDR3 length: 14 residues. Germline assignment: CDR1 SGHAT and CDR2 FQNNGV. V lost 1 base and J 5 bases, leaving 8 bases between the germline ends. The CDR3 DNA is TGTGCCAGCAGCTTAGTATTCGGAAATGAAAAACTGTTTTTT. Amino acid sequence: CASSLVFGNEKLFF.